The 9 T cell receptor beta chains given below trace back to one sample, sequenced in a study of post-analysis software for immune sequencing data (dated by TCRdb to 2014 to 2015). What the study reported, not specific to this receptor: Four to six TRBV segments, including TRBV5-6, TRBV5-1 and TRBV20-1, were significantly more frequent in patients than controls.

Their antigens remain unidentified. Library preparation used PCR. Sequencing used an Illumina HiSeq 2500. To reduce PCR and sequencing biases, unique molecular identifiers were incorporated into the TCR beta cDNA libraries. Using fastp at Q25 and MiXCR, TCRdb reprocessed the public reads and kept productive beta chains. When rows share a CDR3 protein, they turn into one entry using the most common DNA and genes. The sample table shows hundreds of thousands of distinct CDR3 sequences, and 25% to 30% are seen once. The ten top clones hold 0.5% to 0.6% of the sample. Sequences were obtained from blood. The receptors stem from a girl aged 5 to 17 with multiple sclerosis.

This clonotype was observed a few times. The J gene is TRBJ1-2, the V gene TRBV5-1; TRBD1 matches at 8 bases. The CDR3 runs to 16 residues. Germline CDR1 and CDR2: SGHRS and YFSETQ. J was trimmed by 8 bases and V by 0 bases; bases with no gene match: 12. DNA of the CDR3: TGCGCCAGCAGCTTGGATCCTCCAGGGGGCTTAAGCGGCTACACCTTC. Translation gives CASSLDPPGGLSGYTF.

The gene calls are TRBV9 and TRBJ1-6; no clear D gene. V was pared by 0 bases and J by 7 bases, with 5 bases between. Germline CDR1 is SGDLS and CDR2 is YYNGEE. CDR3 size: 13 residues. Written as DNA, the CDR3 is TGTGCCAGCAGCGTAGACGGCAATTCACCCCTCCACTTT. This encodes CASSVDGNSPLHF.

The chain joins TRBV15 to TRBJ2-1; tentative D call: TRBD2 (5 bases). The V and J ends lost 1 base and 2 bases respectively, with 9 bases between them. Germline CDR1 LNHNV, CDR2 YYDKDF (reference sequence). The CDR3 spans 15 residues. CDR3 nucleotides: TGTGCCACCAGCAGAGTGCGGGCCGCCTACAATGAGCAGTTCTTC. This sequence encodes CATSRVRAAYNEQFF.

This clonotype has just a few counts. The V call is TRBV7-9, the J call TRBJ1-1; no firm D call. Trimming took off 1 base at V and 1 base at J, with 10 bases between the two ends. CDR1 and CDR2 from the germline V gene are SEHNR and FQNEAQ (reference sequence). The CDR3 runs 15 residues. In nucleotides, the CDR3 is TGTGCCAGCAGCTTAGAGCTCAGCGCGAACACTGAAGCTTTCTTT. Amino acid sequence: CASSLELSANTEAFF.

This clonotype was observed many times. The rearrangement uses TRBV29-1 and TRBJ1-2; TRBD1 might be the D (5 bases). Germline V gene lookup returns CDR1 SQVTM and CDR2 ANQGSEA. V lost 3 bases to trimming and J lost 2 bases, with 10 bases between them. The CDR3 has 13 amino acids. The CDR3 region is CSVDSGTNYGYTF. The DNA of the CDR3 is TGCAGCGTTGACTCAGGGACGAACTATGGCTACACCTTC. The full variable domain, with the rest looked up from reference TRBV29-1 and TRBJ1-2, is SAVISQKPSRDICQRGTSLTIQCQVDSQVTMMFWYRQQPGQSLTLIATANQGSEATYESGFVIDKFPISRPNLTFSTLTVSNMSPEDSSIYLCSVDSGTNYGYTFGSGTRLTVV.

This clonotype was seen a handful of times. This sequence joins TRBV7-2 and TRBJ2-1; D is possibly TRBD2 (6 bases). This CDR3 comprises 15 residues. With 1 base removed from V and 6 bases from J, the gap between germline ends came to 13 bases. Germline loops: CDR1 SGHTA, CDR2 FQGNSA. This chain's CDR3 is CASSLEGRESNEQFF. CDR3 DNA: TGTGCCAGCAGCTTAGAGGGGCGGGAATCCAATGAGCAGTTCTTC.

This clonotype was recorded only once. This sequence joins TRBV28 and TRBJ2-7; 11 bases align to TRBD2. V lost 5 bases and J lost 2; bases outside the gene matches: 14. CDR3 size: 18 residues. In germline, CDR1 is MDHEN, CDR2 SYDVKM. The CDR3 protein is CASSPGLAAFVNAYEQYF. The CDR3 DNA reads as TGTGCCAGCAGTCCGGGACTAGCGGCCTTCGTGAACGCCTACGAGCAGTACTTC.

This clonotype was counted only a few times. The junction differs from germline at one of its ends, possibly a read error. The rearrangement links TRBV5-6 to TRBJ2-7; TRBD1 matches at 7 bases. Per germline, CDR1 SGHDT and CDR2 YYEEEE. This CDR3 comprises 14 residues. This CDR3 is CASSFRDRVRERYF. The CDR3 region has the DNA TGTGCCAGCAGCTTCCGGGACAGAGTCCGCGAGCGGTACTTC.

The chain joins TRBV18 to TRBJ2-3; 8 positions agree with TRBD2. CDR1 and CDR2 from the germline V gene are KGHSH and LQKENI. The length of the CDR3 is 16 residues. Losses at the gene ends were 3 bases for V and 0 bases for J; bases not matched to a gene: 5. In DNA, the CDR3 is TGTGCCAGCTCACCTATAGCGGGACCTAGCACAGATACGCAGTATTTT. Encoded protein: CASSPIAGPSTDTQYF.